The sequence of this T cell receptor (beta chain) was determined in a study of blood T cell repertoires in COVID-19. Study summary: The study drew acute and convalescent COVID-19 samples from the United States, Italy and Spain.

Repertoires were generated with immunoSEQ multiplex PCR, while TCRdb's copy carries only in-frame clones and drops some. Here the sample spans around 140,000 clones, roughly 79% being singletons. This clone occurred a few times. The CDR3 is 13 amino acids. The V gene's germline CDR1 is MNHEY and CDR2 SMNVEV (reference sequence). V was clipped by 5 bases and J by 0 bases, with 7 bases between them. Sequencing used peripheral blood. The sequence was collected from a woman aged 60-75 years with acute or convalescent COVID-19. This chain joins TRBV27 and TRBJ1-1, with D hard to call. The CDR3 spells CASSESMNTEAFF. In DNA form, the CDR3 reads TGTGCCAGCAGTGAAAGCATGAACACTGAAGCTTTCTTT.